The clone carrying this TCR beta chain appeared a single time. The sample belongs to a study of blood T cell repertoires in COVID-19. Generated by immunoSEQ multiplex PCR, the TCRdb table keeps only in-frame clones and is missing some. The sample yields some 160,000 clones, more than 75% seen once. The ends were cut back, 6 bases at V and 1 base at J, with 10 bases in the middle. The CDR3 has 13 amino acids. Per germline, CDR1 SGHRS and CDR2 YFSETQ. The sample consisted of peripheral blood. The chain joins TRBV5-1 to TRBJ2-5, with D unresolved. The clonotype originates from a man aged 55-75 years with acute or convalescent COVID-19. CDR3 sequence (DNA): TGCGCCAGCAACTACGACGGCCAAGAGACCCAGTACTTC. Amino acid sequence: CASNYDGQETQYF.